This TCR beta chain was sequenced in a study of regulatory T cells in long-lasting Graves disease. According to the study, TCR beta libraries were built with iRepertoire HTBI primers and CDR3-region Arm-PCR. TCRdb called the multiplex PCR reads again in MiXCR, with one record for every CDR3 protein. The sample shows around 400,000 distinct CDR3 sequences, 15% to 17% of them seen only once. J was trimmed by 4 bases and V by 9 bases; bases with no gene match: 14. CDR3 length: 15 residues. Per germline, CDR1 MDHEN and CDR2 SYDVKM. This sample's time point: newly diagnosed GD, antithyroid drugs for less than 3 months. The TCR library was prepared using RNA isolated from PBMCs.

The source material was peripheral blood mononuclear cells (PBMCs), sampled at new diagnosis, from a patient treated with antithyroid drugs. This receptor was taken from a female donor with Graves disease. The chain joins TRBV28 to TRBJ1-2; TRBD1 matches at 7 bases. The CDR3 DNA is TGTGCCAGTAAGCTGGACGGGACAGCGTTCTATGGCTACACCTTC. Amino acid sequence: CASKLDGTAFYGYTF.